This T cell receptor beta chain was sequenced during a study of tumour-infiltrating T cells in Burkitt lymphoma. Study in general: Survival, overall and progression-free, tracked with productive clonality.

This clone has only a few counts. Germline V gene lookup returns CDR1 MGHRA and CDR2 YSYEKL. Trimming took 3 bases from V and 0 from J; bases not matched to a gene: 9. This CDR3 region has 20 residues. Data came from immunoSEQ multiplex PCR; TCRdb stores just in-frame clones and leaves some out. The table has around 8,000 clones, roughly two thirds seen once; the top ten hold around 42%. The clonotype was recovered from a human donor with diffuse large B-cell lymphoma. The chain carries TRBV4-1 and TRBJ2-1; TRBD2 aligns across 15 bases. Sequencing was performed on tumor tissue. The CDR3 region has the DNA TGCGCCAGCAGCCACCGACGGACTAGCGGGGGGGCGAGCTCCTACAATGAGCAGTTCTTC. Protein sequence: CASSHRRTSGGASSYNEQFF.